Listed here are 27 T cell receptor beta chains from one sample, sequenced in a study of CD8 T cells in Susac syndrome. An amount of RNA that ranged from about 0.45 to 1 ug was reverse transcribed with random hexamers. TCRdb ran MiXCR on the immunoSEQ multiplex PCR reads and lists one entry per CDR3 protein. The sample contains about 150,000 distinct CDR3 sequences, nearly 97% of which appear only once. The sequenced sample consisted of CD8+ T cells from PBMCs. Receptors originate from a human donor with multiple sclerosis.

The CDR3: CSGDIGRDTQYF. CDR3 bases: TGCAGCGGAGACATTGGAAGGGATACGCAGTATTTT. The chain couples TRBV20-1 to TRBJ2-3; no definite D call. This CDR3 has 12 residues. Germline assignment: CDR1 DFQATT and CDR2 SNEGSKA (reference sequence).

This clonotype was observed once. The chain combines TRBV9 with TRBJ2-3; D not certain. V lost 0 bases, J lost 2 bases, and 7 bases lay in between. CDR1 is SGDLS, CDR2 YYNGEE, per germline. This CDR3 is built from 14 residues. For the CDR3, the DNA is TGTGCCAGCAGCGTAGTTGGGAACACAGATACGCAGTATTTT. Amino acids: CASSVVGNTDTQYF.

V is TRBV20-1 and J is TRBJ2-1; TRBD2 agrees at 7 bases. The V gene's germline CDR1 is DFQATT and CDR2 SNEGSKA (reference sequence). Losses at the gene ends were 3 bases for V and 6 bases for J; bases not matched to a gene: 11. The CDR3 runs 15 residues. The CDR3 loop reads CSASPNRDYVNEQFF. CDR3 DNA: TGCAGTGCTAGTCCCAACCGGGACTATGTCAATGAGCAGTTCTTC.

CDR3 nucleotides: TGTGCCACCAGTGGTGGGGGTGAGACCCAGTACTTC. It codes for CATSGGGETQYF. The chain couples TRBV24-1 to TRBJ2-5; D could derive from TRBD1 or TRBD2 (5 bases each). CDR1 and CDR2 from the germline V gene are KGHDR and SFDVKD. The CDR3 loop spans 12 amino acids. The V and J ends lost 5 bases and 5 bases respectively, with 8 bases between them.

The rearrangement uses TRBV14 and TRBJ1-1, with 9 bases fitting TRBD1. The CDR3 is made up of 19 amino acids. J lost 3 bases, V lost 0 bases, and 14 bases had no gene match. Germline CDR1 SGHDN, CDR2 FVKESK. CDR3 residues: CASSQDLRTGGPRYTEAFF. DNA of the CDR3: TGTGCCAGCAGCCAAGATTTACGTACAGGGGGCCCGAGGTACACTGAAGCTTTCTTT.

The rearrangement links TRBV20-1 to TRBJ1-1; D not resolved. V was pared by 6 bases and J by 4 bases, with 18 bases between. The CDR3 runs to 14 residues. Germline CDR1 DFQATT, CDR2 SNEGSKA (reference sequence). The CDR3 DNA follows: TGCAGTGCCGATGCGGGCCCTGAGGGCACTGAAGCTTTCTTT. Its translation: CSADAGPEGTEAFF.

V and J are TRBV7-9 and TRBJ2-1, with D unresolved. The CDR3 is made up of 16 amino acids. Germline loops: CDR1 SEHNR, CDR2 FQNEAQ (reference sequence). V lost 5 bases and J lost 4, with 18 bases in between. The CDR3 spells CASSNTWAIAYNEQFF. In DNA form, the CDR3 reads TGTGCCAGCAGCAATACGTGGGCGATTGCATACAATGAGCAGTTCTTC.

The CDR3 reads CASSATLAGEPRGEQYV. The CDR3 DNA sequence: TGTGCCAGCAGCGCAACTCTAGCGGGGGAGCCCCGGGGCGAGCAGTACGTC. The gene calls are TRBV7-8 and TRBJ2-7; the match to TRBD2 covers 10 bases. CDR3 size: 17 residues. CDR1 is SGHVS and CDR2 is FQNEAQ in the germline V gene. With 5 bases clipped from V and 6 bases from J, the junction kept 16 bases outside the gene matches.

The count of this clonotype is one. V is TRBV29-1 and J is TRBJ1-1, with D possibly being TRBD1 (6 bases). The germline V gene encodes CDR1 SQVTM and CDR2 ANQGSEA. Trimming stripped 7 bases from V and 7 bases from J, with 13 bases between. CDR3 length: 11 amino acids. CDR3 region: CSAPTGREAFF. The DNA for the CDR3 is TGCAGCGCCCCAACAGGGCGTGAAGCTTTCTTT.

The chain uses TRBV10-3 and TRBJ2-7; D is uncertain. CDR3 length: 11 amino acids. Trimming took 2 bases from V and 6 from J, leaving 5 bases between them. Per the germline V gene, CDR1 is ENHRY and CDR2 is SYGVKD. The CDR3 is CAISEGAEQYF. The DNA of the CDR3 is TGTGCCATCAGTGAGGGAGCCGAGCAGTACTTC.

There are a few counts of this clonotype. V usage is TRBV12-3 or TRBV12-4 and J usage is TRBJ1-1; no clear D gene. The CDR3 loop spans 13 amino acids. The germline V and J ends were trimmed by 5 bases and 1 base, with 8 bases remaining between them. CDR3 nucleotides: TGTGCCAGCAGTACCACAGAGAACACTGAAGCTTTCTTT. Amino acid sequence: CASSTTENTEAFF.

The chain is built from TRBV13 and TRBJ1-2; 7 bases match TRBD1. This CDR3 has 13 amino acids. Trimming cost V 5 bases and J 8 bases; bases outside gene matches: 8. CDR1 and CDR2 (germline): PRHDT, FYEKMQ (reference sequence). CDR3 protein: CASSPDRAGGYTF. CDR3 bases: TGTGCCAGCAGCCCTGACAGGGCGGGAGGCTACACCTTC.

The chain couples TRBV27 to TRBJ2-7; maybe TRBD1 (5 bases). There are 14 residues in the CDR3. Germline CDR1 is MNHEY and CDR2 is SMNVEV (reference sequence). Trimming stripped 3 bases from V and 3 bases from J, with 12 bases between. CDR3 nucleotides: TGTGCCAGCAGTTTTTCAGGGCTTGGCTACGAGCAGTACTTC. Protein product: CASSFSGLGYEQYF.

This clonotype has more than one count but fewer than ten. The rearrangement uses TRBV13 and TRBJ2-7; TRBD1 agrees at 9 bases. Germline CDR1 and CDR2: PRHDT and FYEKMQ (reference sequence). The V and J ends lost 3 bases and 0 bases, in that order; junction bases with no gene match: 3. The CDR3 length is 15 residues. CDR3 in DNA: TGTGCCAGCAGCTTGGGACAGGGAGACTCCTACGAGCAGTACTTC. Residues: CASSLGQGDSYEQYF.

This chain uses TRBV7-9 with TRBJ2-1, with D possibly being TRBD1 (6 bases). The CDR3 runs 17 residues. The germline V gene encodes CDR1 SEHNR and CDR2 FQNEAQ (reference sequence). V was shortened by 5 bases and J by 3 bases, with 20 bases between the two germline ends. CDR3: CASSTSQGPSNYNEQFF. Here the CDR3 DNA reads TGTGCCAGCAGCACATCTCAGGGGCCGTCCAACTACAATGAGCAGTTCTTC.

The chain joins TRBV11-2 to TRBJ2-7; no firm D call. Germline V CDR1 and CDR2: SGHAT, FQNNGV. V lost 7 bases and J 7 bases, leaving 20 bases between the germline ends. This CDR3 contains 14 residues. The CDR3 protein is CASNTPPFTMEQYF. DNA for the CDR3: TGTGCCAGCAACACACCACCGTTTACTATGGAGCAGTACTTC.

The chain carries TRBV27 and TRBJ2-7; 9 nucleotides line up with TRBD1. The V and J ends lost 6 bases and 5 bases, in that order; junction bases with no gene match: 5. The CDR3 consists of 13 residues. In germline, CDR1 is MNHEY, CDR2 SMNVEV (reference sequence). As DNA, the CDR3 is TGTGCCAGCAGCCCGGGACAGGGAAACGAGCAGTACTTC. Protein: CASSPGQGNEQYF.

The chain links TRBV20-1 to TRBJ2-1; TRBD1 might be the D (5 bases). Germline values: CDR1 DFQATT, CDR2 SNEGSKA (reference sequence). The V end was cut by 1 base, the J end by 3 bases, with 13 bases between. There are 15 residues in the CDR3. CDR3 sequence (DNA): TGCAGTGCTAGAGGCAGGGCTTCCTTCTACAATGAGCAGTTCTTC. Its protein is CSARGRASFYNEQFF.

The CDR3 loop is CASSPRDSSYEQYF. CDR3 in DNA: TGTGCCAGCAGCCCGCGGGACAGCTCCTACGAGCAGTACTTC. V usage is TRBV7-6 and J usage is TRBJ2-7; TRBD1 is a possible D gene (7 bases). V dropped 5 bases and J dropped 0 bases, with 11 bases sitting between them. The CDR3 runs to 14 residues. Germline CDR1 reads SGHVS; CDR2 reads FNYEAQ.

CDR3 region: CASSPGTRYEQFF. CDR3 DNA sequence: TGTGCCAGCAGCCCCGGGACTAGATATGAGCAGTTCTTC. The chain uses TRBV12-3 or TRBV12-4 and TRBJ2-1, with 8 bases that match TRBD2. The CDR3 consists of 13 residues. Germline trimming cut 6 bases from V and 8 bases from J; bases unmatched to any gene: 6.

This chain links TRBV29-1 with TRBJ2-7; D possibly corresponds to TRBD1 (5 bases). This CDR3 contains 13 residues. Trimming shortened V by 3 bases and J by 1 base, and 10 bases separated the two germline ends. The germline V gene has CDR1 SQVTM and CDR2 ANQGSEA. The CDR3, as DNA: TGCAGCGTTGATCAGGGTGAGTCCTACGAGCAGTACTTC. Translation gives CSVDQGESYEQYF.

Here the CDR3 DNA reads TGCGCCAGCAGCTTGGCCGTCGACACTGAAGCTTTCTTT. Its translation is CASSLAVDTEAFF. V usage is TRBV5-1 and J usage is TRBJ1-1; no definite D call. The CDR3 contains 13 residues. The ends were cut back, 0 bases at V and 3 bases at J, with 6 bases in the middle. Per germline, CDR1 SGHRS and CDR2 YFSETQ.

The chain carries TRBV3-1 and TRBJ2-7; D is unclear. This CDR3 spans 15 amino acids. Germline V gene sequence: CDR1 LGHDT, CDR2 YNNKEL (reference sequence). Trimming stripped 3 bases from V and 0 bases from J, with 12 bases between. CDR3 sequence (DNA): TGTGCCAGCAGCCAGGTTGGAAATGGCTCCTACGAGCAGTACGTC. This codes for CASSQVGNGSYEQYV.

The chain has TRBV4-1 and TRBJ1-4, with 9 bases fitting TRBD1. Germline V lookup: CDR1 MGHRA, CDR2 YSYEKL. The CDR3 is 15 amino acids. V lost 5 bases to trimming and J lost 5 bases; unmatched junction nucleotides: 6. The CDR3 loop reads CASSVRDRENEKLFF. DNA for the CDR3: TGCGCCAGCAGCGTCCGGGACAGGGAGAATGAAAAACTGTTTTTT.

The CDR3 nucleotides read TGTGCCAGCAGCAAACTCGGACAGGGGGCTGCCACTGAAGCTTTCTTT. This encodes CASSKLGQGAATEAFF. V usage is TRBV9 and J usage is TRBJ1-1; 11 bases line up with TRBD1. The CDR3 is made up of 16 amino acids. The germline V gene has CDR1 SGDLS and CDR2 YYNGEE. V was clipped by 4 bases and J by 4 bases; unmatched bases: 9.

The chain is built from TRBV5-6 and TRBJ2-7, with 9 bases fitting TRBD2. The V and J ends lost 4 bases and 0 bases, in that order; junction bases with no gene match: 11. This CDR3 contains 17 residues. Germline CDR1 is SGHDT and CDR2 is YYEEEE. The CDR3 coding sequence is TGTGCCAGCAGCCCCCTTGTGGGTAGCGGGAGCTCCTACGAGCAGTACTTC. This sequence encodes CASSPLVGSGSSYEQYF.

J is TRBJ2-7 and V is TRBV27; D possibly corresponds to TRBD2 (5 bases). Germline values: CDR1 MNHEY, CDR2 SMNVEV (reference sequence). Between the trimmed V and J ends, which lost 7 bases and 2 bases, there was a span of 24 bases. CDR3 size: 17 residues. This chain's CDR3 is CASMLISGKGSPYEQYV. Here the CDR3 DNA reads TGTGCCAGCATGCTTATCTCGGGGAAGGGTTCCCCCTACGAGCAGTACGTC.